The 3 T cell receptor beta chains presented below share a single source sample, sequenced in a study of shared clonotypes between healthy human individuals. This table comes from immunoSEQ multiplex PCR, and its TCRdb copy is limited to in-frame clones, with some not included. The sample consists of some 2.3 million clones, about 92% of them appearing once. Sequenced material: naive CD4+ T cells from PBMCs. Stated subset: CD45RA+ positively selected. The receptors originated from a man younger than 30 in good health. Some clones in this sample may be carry-over from other donors' samples.

V and J are TRBV25-1 and TRBJ2-7, with a weak D call TRBD1 (6 bases). Germline V gene lookup returns CDR1 MGHDK and CDR2 SYGVNS. Trimming took 6 bases from V and 2 from J, leaving 14 bases between them. There are 14 residues in the CDR3. The CDR3 region is CASSTGTRTYEQYF. The CDR3 DNA is TGTGCCAGCAGCACCGGGACAAGGACCTACGAGCAGTACTTC.

Regarding this clone: In the same sample, other DNA sequences code for this CDR3. The J gene is TRBJ1-1, the V gene TRBV9; tentatively, D is TRBD1 (6 bases). The CDR3 has 13 amino acids. Germline V gene sequence: CDR1 SGDLS, CDR2 YYNGEE. Between the trimmed V and J ends, which lost 2 bases and 3 bases, there was a span of 8 bases. The CDR3 nucleotides read TGTGCCAGCAGCGTGGGGACACACACTGAAGCTTTCTTT. Its translation: CASSVGTHTEAFF.

V and J are TRBV4-1 and TRBJ1-2; D is unclear. V was shortened by 1 base and J by 3 bases, with 9 bases between the two germline ends. CDR1 is MGHRA, CDR2 YSYEKL, per germline. The CDR3 has 14 amino acids. The CDR3 region is CASSQVGQDYGYTF. The CDR3 DNA is TGCGCCAGCAGCCAAGTTGGGCAGGACTATGGCTACACCTTC.